This TCR beta chain was sequenced during a study of T cells after yellow fever vaccination. In TCRdb, the 5' RACE reads were re-called with MiXCR into one record per CDR3 protein. There are 200,000 to 300,000 distinct CDR3 sequences in the sample; around 6.7% occur only once, and 0.8% to 1.2% lies in the top ten. The table lists this clonotype with a few counts. The V gene's germline CDR1 is KGHSH and CDR2 LQKENI. Trimming removed 3 bases at V and 8 bases at J, with 17 bases between. CDR3 length equals 15 residues. The chain couples TRBV18 to TRBJ2-1; D remains ambiguous. The sequencing here drew on CD4+ T cells sorted from PBMCs, taken on the day of the yellow fever booster vaccination. The origin of this receptor is a young man who received the YFV17D yellow fever vaccine. CDR3 amino acids: CASSPYLTGRDEQFF. The DNA of the CDR3 is TGTGCCAGCTCACCCTATCTGACTGGAAGGGATGAGCAGTTCTTC.